These 7 T cell receptor beta chains share one sample of origin, sequenced in a study of cytomegalovirus exposure and HLA in healthy donors. Amplification used 60 Vbeta primers and 13 Jbeta primers. The method was immunoSEQ multiplex PCR; TCRdb's version includes in-frame clones alone and lacks a portion of them. The profile shows around 130,000 clones, roughly 74% of them singletons. Material: PBMCs. These receptors were obtained from a woman aged 50 to 60 in good health and CMV-seropositive.

The chain is built from TRBV4-2 and TRBJ2-5; 7 bases are shared with TRBD1. The germline V gene has CDR1 LGHNA and CDR2 YNFKEQ. V dropped 1 base and J dropped 5; count of bases not matched to a gene: 7. The CDR3 is 15 amino acids. This CDR3 is CASSQASTGVETQYF. DNA for the CDR3: TGTGCCAGCAGCCAAGCTTCAACAGGGGTGGAGACCCAGTACTTC.

This chain uses TRBV5-5 with TRBJ2-2, with 9 bases lining up with TRBD2. This CDR3 contains 16 residues. The J segment lost 4 bases and the V segment lost 0 bases, leaving 4 bases of the junction unmatched. CDR1 and CDR2 from the germline V gene are SGHKS and YYEKEE (reference sequence). The CDR3 region is CASSLVGGGGTGELFF. For the CDR3, the DNA is TGTGCCAGCAGCTTGGTTGGCGGGGGGGGCACCGGGGAGCTGTTTTTT.

The chain carries TRBV5-1 and TRBJ1-2; TRBD1 agrees at 7 bases. The trim removed 4 bases at V and 3 bases at J, leaving 6 bases unmatched. The CDR3 is 14 amino acids. Germline assignment: CDR1 SGHRS and CDR2 YFSETQ. The CDR3 nucleotides read TGCGCCAGCAGCCTGGGACAGCCCCACTATGGCTACACCTTC. Amino acid sequence: CASSLGQPHYGYTF.

This clone was seen ten or more times. The V gene is TRBV4-2, the J gene TRBJ2-7, with 7 bases that match TRBD1. The CDR3 covers 15 residues. V dropped 0 bases and J dropped 2; count of bases not matched to a gene: 4. Germline lookup yields CDR1 LGHNA and CDR2 YNFKEQ. The CDR3 bases are TGTGCCAGCAGCCAAGAAGAACAGGGGACCTACGAGCAGTACTTC. This sequence encodes CASSQEEQGTYEQYF.

This chain links TRBV6-1 with TRBJ1-4; TRBD1 matches at 7 bases. V shed 6 bases and J 7 bases; nucleotides not matched to a gene: 8. This CDR3 has 14 residues. Looked up from germline, CDR1 is MNHNS and CDR2 is SASEGT. The CDR3 DNA reads as TGTGCCAGCAGGACCGGGACAGTTACTGAAAAACTGTTTTTT. Its protein product is CASRTGTVTEKLFF.

The chain couples TRBV4-2 to TRBJ2-3; D possibly corresponds to TRBD2 (6 bases). V was pared by 5 bases and J by 8 bases, with 20 bases between. The CDR3 contains 15 residues. Germline V gene lookup returns CDR1 LGHNA and CDR2 YNFKEQ. This CDR3 is CASSARLETAVTQYF. The CDR3 DNA reads TGTGCCAGCAGCGCGCGACTAGAGACGGCTGTTACGCAGTATTTT.

The rearrangement joins TRBV27 to TRBJ2-1; no clear D. Germline lookup yields CDR1 MNHEY and CDR2 SMNVEV (reference sequence). This CDR3 contains 14 residues. Trimming cost V 2 bases and J 5 bases, with 10 bases left between them. The CDR3 nucleotides read TGTGCCAGCAGTTTACCCCCCCTAGACAATGAGCAGTTCTTC. Its protein is CASSLPPLDNEQFF.